The 12 T cell receptor beta chains below come from one sample, sequenced in a study of T cell responses to AZD1222 COVID-19 vaccine. Sequencing was performed with immunoSEQ multiplex PCR; in TCRdb, only in-frame clones are kept and a portion is missing. The sample yields fewer than 120,000 clones, roughly 92% seen once. Sample: peripheral blood, taken 28 days after the second AZD1222 dose. Receptors originate from an adult who received the AZD1222 COVID-19 vaccine.

The chain is built from TRBV19 and TRBJ1-2; D ambiguous. V was trimmed by 3 bases and J by 4 bases, leaving 9 bases between them. Germline lookup yields CDR1 LNHDA and CDR2 SQIVND (reference sequence). The CDR3 length is 13 residues. The CDR3 loop reads CASSIREPYGYTF. CDR3 bases: TGTGCCAGTAGTATCCGGGAGCCCTATGGCTACACCTTC.

The gene calls are TRBV29-1 and TRBJ1-1; D is unresolved. Trimming stripped 4 bases from V and 4 bases from J, with 13 bases between. The CDR3 is 13 residues long. Germline CDR1 reads SQVTM; CDR2 reads ANQGSEA. The CDR3 region is CSVASGRVTEAFF. In DNA form, the CDR3 reads TGCAGCGTTGCTTCCGGTCGGGTCACTGAAGCTTTCTTT.

The V gene is TRBV4-1, the J gene TRBJ1-4; a weak D match, TRBD1 (5 bases). CDR1 and CDR2 (germline): MGHRA, YSYEKL. V was cut by 4 bases and J by 7 bases, with 16 bases left in between. This CDR3 spans 15 amino acids. The CDR3 sequence: CASSPRGQGGEKLFF. DNA for the CDR3: TGCGCCAGCAGCCCTCGTGGGCAGGGAGGTGAAAAACTGTTTTTT.

This chain joins TRBV7-2 and TRBJ2-1; 14 positions match TRBD2. The CDR3 runs to 13 residues. CDR1 and CDR2 from the germline V gene are SGHTA and FQGNSA. The V gene end was trimmed by 4 bases and the J gene end by 15 bases; junction bases not matched to a gene: 5. The CDR3: CASSWGLAGEGFF. The DNA for the CDR3 is TGTGCCAGCAGCTGGGGACTAGCGGGGGAGGGGTTCTTC.

This sequence joins TRBV19 and TRBJ1-1, with a weak D call TRBD1 (6 bases). Trimming pared 4 bases from V and 8 bases from J, leaving 8 bases between. This CDR3 spans 11 amino acids. Germline CDR1 is LNHDA and CDR2 is SQIVND (reference sequence). In DNA form, the CDR3 reads TGTGCCAGTAGTAGGACAGCCGAAGCTTTCTTT. It encodes CASSRTAEAFF.

The J gene is TRBJ1-2, the V gene TRBV2; 7 positions agree with TRBD1. Trimming cost V 6 bases and J 2 bases; bases outside gene matches: 6. The CDR3 covers 14 residues. Germline V gene data show CDR1 as SNHLY and CDR2 as FYNNEI. The CDR3 is CASREQGLNYGYTF. CDR3 nucleotide sequence: TGTGCCAGCAGAGAACAGGGGTTGAACTATGGCTACACCTTC.

J is TRBJ2-7 and V is TRBV2; maybe TRBD2 (6 bases). Germline V gene sequence: CDR1 SNHLY, CDR2 FYNNEI. V was pared by 5 bases and J by 6 bases, with 8 bases between. CDR3 size: 11 residues. CDR3: CASSLEGEQYF. The CDR3 bases are TGTGCCAGCAGTCTGGAGGGCGAGCAGTACTTC.

This clone was seen just once. The chain couples TRBV2 to TRBJ2-7; 11 bases match TRBD2. The junction had 4 bases not matched to a gene; V was cut back by 3 bases and J by 6 bases. The CDR3 is made up of 14 amino acids. CDR1 SNHLY and CDR2 FYNNEI come from the germline V gene. The CDR3 here is CASSELAGGAEQYF. CDR3 coding DNA: TGTGCCAGCAGTGAGCTAGCGGGGGGAGCCGAGCAGTACTTC.

The rearrangement uses TRBV19 and TRBJ1-6; 8 nucleotides line up with TRBD1. J lost 8 bases, V lost 5 bases, and 11 bases had no gene match. There are 16 residues in the CDR3. Germline V gene lookup returns CDR1 LNHDA and CDR2 SQIVND (reference sequence). The CDR3 here is CASSPRTGKIYSPLHF. In nucleotides, the CDR3 is TGTGCCAGTAGTCCACGGACAGGGAAGATTTATTCACCCCTCCACTTT.

V and J are TRBV7-9 and TRBJ2-1; D perhaps matches TRBD1 (6 bases). This CDR3 comprises 15 residues. V shed 5 bases and J shed 6 bases, with 17 bases lying between them. Germline V gene lookup returns CDR1 SEHNR and CDR2 FQNEAQ (reference sequence). This chain's CDR3 is CASSAGQLQGNEQFF. CDR3 in DNA: TGTGCCAGCAGCGCCGGACAGTTACAGGGCAATGAGCAGTTCTTC.

V usage is TRBV30 and J usage is TRBJ1-1, with D uncertain. This CDR3 is built from 14 residues. The V end lost 2 bases, the J end lost 0 bases, and 10 bases lay between the germline ends. Per germline, CDR1 GTSNPN and CDR2 SVGIG (reference sequence). The CDR3, as DNA: TGTGCCTGGAGTCTAGTGGACTTGAACACTGAAGCTTTCTTT. This translates into CAWSLVDLNTEAFF.

This chain links TRBV29-1 with TRBJ1-2; 7 bases are shared with TRBD1. CDR3 size: 15 residues. After removal of 4 bases from V and 4 bases from J, the junction contained 12 bases not matched to a gene. Germline CDR1 reads SQVTM; CDR2 reads ANQGSEA. The CDR3 nucleotides are TGCAGCGTTGGGGGAGGGGGCCTGGCCCGCTATGGCTACACCTTC. This codes for CSVGGGGLARYGYTF.